The following is a T cell receptor beta chain sequence with its context. Its specificity is not known. A multiplex PCR was run with 60 Vbeta primers and 13 Jbeta primers. Sequenced by immunoSEQ multiplex PCR; TCRdb stores in-frame clones only, minus some. There are about 220,000 clones in the sample; about 80% occur only once, and 0.6% to 0.7% lies in the top ten. Germline loops: CDR1 SGHVS, CDR2 FNYEAQ. The CDR3 totals 14 residues. Between the trimmed V and J ends, which lost 1 base and 4 bases, there was a span of 10 bases. The data were taken from a study of cytomegalovirus exposure and HLA in healthy donors. Study-wide findings and caveats: The classifier was said to identify cytomegalovirus status with high specificity and sensitivity. CMV serostatus was the sole immune exposure information available. Presence/absence analyses supposed approximately even sequencing depth among donors.

The chain has TRBV7-6 and TRBJ1-2; TRBD1 might be the D (5 bases). Specimen: PBMCs. This TCR was sampled from a young man in good health and CMV-seronegative. DNA for the CDR3: TGTGCCAGCAGCTTAGAGGCCCAGGGCTATGGCTACACCTTC. Translation gives CASSLEAQGYGYTF.